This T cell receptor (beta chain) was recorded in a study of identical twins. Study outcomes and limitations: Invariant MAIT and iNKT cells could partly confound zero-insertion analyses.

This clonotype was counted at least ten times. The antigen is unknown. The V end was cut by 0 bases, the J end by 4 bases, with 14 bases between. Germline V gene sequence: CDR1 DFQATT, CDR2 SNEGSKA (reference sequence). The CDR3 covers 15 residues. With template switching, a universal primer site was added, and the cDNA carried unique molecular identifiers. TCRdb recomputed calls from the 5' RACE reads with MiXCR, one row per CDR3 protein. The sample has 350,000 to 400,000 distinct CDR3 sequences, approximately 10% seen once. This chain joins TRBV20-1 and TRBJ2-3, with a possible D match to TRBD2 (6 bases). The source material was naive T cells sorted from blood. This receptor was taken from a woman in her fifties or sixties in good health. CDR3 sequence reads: CSARDGGWGSDTQYF. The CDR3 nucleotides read TGCAGTGCTAGAGATGGGGGGTGGGGGTCAGATACGCAGTATTTT.